The 20 T cell receptor beta chains reported below all come from one sample, sequenced in a study of cytomegalovirus exposure and HLA in healthy donors. The protocol was immunoSEQ multiplex PCR, while the TCRdb copy is restricted to in-frame clones and leaves out a portion. The data hold 95,000 to 150,000 clones, with approximately 91% observed a single time. Sequenced input: PBMCs. These receptors were obtained from a woman aged 18-35 years in good health and CMV-seronegative.

CDR3 DNA sequence: TGTGCCAGTAGTATGCGTAACGGACAGGGGAACTACGAGCAGTACTTC. Its protein product is CASSMRNGQGNYEQYF. The V and J genes are TRBV19 and TRBJ2-7, with 9 bases aligning to TRBD1. The CDR3 spans 16 residues. V lost 3 bases and J lost 3; bases outside the gene matches: 9. The germline CDR1 and CDR2 sequences are LNHDA and SQIVND (reference sequence).

V and J are TRBV6-1 and TRBJ1-5; 7 bases agree with TRBD1. V lost 5 bases, J lost 6 bases, and 10 bases stayed unmatched. This CDR3 is 15 amino acids long. The germline V gene has CDR1 MNHNS and CDR2 SASEGT. CDR3: CASSLDRAVRQPQHF. The CDR3 nucleotides read TGTGCCAGCAGTCTTGACAGGGCGGTGCGTCAGCCCCAGCATTTT.

The chain couples TRBV29-1 to TRBJ1-2, with a tentative D call TRBD1 (5 bases). V lost 0 bases and J 4 bases, leaving 15 bases between the germline ends. CDR1 is SQVTM, CDR2 ANQGSEA, per germline. The CDR3 is 15 amino acids. The CDR3 DNA reads as TGCAGCGTTGAAGATCTGGCAGGGATTAGCTATGGCTACACCTTC. It encodes CSVEDLAGISYGYTF.

J is TRBJ2-1 and V is TRBV4-2, with a tentative D call TRBD2 (5 bases). Germline V gene data show CDR1 as LGHNA and CDR2 as YNFKEQ. The CDR3 contains 17 residues. The V gene lost 3 bases and the J gene lost 6 bases, with 21 bases spanning the gap. The chain's CDR3 is CASSQTGTTGNPNEQFF. The DNA of the CDR3 is TGTGCCAGCAGCCAGACCGGAACGACGGGGAACCCCAATGAGCAGTTCTTC.

This clone is a singleton in its sample. The chain couples TRBV14 to TRBJ2-1; the match to TRBD2 covers 12 bases. The trim removed 3 bases at V and 12 bases at J, leaving 6 bases unmatched. This CDR3 contains 14 residues. Germline CDR1 SGHDN, CDR2 FVKESK. The CDR3: CASSQYLAGGGQFF. CDR3 coding DNA: TGTGCCAGCAGCCAGTACCTAGCGGGAGGGGGGCAGTTCTTC.

V and J are TRBV11-2 and TRBJ2-7; TRBD2 matches at 10 bases. Per germline, CDR1 SGHAT and CDR2 FQNNGV. V lost 3 bases to trimming and J lost 3 bases; unmatched junction nucleotides: 5. The CDR3 loop spans 15 amino acids. CDR3 region: CASSLLLAGNYEQYF. Written as DNA, the CDR3 is TGTGCCAGCAGCTTGCTACTAGCGGGGAACTACGAGCAGTACTTC.

The CDR3 spells CASSKLNHNEQFF. CDR3 bases: TGTGCCAGCAGCAAACTGAACCACAATGAGCAGTTCTTC. The chain employs TRBV7-9 and TRBJ2-1; D unresolved. CDR3 length equals 13 residues. Germline assignment: CDR1 SEHNR and CDR2 FQNEAQ (reference sequence). Trimming left V 5 bases short and J 5 bases short, with 10 bases between. The full variable domain, with the rest looked up from reference TRBV7-9 and TRBJ2-1, is DTGVSQNPRHKITKRGQNVTFRCDPISEHNRLYWYRQTLGQGPEFLTYFQNEAQLEKSRLLSDRFSAERPKGSFSTLEIQRTEQGDSAMYLCASSKLNHNEQFFGPGTRLTVL.

This clone was observed a handful of times. The chain is built from TRBV19 and TRBJ2-2, with 8 bases aligning to TRBD1. Per germline, CDR1 LNHDA and CDR2 SQIVND (reference sequence). V was clipped by 3 bases and J by 6 bases; unmatched bases: 9. The CDR3 spans 16 residues. This chain's CDR3 is CASSIQGASRAGELFF. The CDR3 DNA reads TGTGCCAGTAGTATTCAGGGGGCCTCCAGGGCCGGGGAGCTGTTTTTT.

V and J are TRBV25-1 and TRBJ1-1; D not resolved. Germline V gene sequence: CDR1 MGHDK, CDR2 SYGVNS. This CDR3 region has 17 residues. With 2 bases removed from V and 1 base from J, the gap between germline ends came to 17 bases. The CDR3 DNA sequence: TGTGCCAGCAGTGAACGGAAGACCGGGGAACCGAACACTGAAGCTTTCTTT. Protein: CASSERKTGEPNTEAFF.

V and J are TRBV6-5 and TRBJ2-2, with D uncertain. V gave up 0 bases and J gave up 7 bases, with 9 bases separating them. CDR1 and CDR2 from the germline V gene are MNHEY and SVGAGI. The CDR3 is made up of 14 amino acids. The CDR3 region is CASSYSEWIGELFF. As DNA, the CDR3 is TGTGCCAGCAGTTACTCGGAGTGGATCGGGGAGCTGTTTTTT.

This chain connects TRBV29-1 to TRBJ1-2; tentatively, D is TRBD1 (6 bases). CDR1 and CDR2 from the germline V gene are SQVTM and ANQGSEA. With 5 bases removed from V and 4 bases from J, the gap between germline ends came to 11 bases. The CDR3 extends over 12 amino acids. CDR3 DNA: TGCAGCGTTAGGACAGAACCCTATGGCTACACCTTC. Its translation: CSVRTEPYGYTF.

DNA of the CDR3: TGTGCCAGCAGTCTTGGACTAGCGGGGGCCTACGAGCAGTACTTC. It encodes CASSLGLAGAYEQYF. The chain is built from TRBV27 and TRBJ2-7; 13 bases are shared with TRBD2. The CDR3 is 15 residues long. The germline V gene has CDR1 MNHEY and CDR2 SMNVEV (reference sequence). V lost 5 bases to trimming and J lost 2 bases; unmatched junction nucleotides: 3.

This clone was observed a handful of times. This chain uses TRBV5-6 with TRBJ2-3, with 8 bases fitting TRBD1. Germline assignment: CDR1 SGHDT and CDR2 YYEEEE. Trimming at V came to 4 bases and at J to 0 bases, leaving 10 bases not matched to a gene. This CDR3 has 17 residues. This CDR3 is CASSQGTGSFSTDTQYF. CDR3 coding DNA: TGTGCCAGCAGCCAAGGGACAGGATCCTTTAGCACAGATACGCAGTATTTT.

The genes are TRBV10-2 and TRBJ2-2; maybe TRBD2 (6 bases). Germline V lookup: CDR1 WSHSY, CDR2 SAAADI. The V and J ends lost 0 bases and 7 bases respectively, with 9 bases between them. CDR3 length: 14 residues. CDR3 DNA sequence: TGCGCCAGCAGTGAGTCTGGGAGGTTCGGGGAGCTGTTTTTT. This sequence encodes CASSESGRFGELFF.

This chain links TRBV27 with TRBJ2-7; 12 bases agree with TRBD2. V dropped 4 bases and J dropped 4; count of bases not matched to a gene: 11. The germline V gene has CDR1 MNHEY and CDR2 SMNVEV (reference sequence). This CDR3 is built from 17 residues. CDR3 residues: CASSSLLAGGPFYEQYF. DNA for the CDR3: TGTGCCAGCAGTTCACTTCTAGCGGGAGGGCCTTTTTACGAGCAGTACTTC.

The V and J genes are TRBV27 and TRBJ1-1, with TRBD1 matching over 7 bases. V shed 5 bases and J 1 base; nucleotides not matched to a gene: 10. The CDR3 is made up of 16 amino acids. Germline CDR1 MNHEY, CDR2 SMNVEV (reference sequence). This CDR3 reads CASSPNHRGRNTEAFF. CDR3 nucleotides: TGTGCCAGCAGTCCCAATCACAGGGGAAGGAACACTGAAGCTTTCTTT.

The chain combines TRBV6-1 with TRBJ2-7; a possible D gene is TRBD1 (6 bases). Trimming took 6 bases from V and 3 from J, leaving 6 bases between them. This CDR3 region has 11 residues. Germline loops: CDR1 MNHNS, CDR2 SASEGT. The CDR3 DNA follows: TGTGCCAGCAGACAGGGCTACGAGCAGTACTTC. Translated: CASRQGYEQYF.

The CDR3 protein is CASSPNLRDRRTNEKLFF. CDR3 sequence (DNA): TGTGCCAGCTCACCGAACCTCCGGGACAGGCGAACTAATGAAAAACTGTTTTTT. The chain combines TRBV18 with TRBJ1-4; TRBD1 matches at 8 bases. The V and J ends lost 3 bases and 1 base, in that order; junction bases with no gene match: 10. Per germline, CDR1 KGHSH and CDR2 LQKENI. CDR3 length equals 18 residues.

This CDR3 is CASSLKETQYF. The CDR3 nucleotides are TGTGCCAGCAGTCTAAAAGAGACCCAGTACTTC. This chain links TRBV2 with TRBJ2-5; no clear D. The CDR3 extends over 11 amino acids. V lost 5 bases to trimming and J lost 3 bases, with 4 bases between them. From germline, CDR1 is SNHLY and CDR2 FYNNEI.

V gene TRBV5-4 combines with J gene TRBJ1-4; TRBD1 agrees at 7 bases. The germline V gene encodes CDR1 SGHNT and CDR2 YYREEE (reference sequence). The J segment lost 1 base and the V segment lost 0 bases, leaving 0 bases of the junction unmatched. The CDR3 sequence is 15 residues long. The DNA of the CDR3 is TGTGCCAGCAGCTTGGGACAGGGAACTAATGAAAAACTGTTTTTT. Translation gives CASSLGQGTNEKLFF.